This T cell receptor beta chain was found in a study of T cell repertoires in cytomegalovirus infection. Ten or more counts support this clonotype. Its antigen is currently unknown. In TCRdb, the reads were re-called with MiXCR into one record per CDR3 protein. The table has 900,000 to 950,000 distinct CDR3 sequences, around 30% seen once. With 6 bases removed from V and 0 bases from J, the gap between germline ends came to 12 bases. The germline V gene encodes CDR1 MDHEN and CDR2 SYDVKM. This CDR3 has 15 amino acids. The sequenced sample was cultured CD8+ T cells from PBMCs, obtained from culture after CMV antigen stimulation. The chain has TRBV28 and TRBJ2-1; possibly TRBD1 for D (5 bases). This receptor was obtained from a human donor in good health (CMV status not recorded). Some clones in this sample may be carry-over from other donors' samples. DNA of the CDR3: TGTGCCAGCAGATCAGGGTTAAGCTCCTACAATGAGCAGTTCTTC. Amino acid sequence: CASRSGLSSYNEQFF.